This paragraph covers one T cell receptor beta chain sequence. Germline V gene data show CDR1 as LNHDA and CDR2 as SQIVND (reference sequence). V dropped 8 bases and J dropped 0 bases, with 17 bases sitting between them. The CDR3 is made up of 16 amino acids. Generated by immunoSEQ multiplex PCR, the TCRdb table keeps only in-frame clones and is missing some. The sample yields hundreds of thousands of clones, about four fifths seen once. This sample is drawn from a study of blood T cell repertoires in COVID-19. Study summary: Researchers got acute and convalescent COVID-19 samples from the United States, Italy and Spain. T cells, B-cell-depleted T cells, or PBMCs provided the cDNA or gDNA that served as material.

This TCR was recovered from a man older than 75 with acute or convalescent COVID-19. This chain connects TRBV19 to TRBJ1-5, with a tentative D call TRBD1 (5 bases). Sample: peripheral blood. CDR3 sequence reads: CASSRAGRYSNQPQHF. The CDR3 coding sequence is TGTGCCAGTTCTAGGGCGGGACGGTATAGCAATCAGCCCCAGCATTTT.